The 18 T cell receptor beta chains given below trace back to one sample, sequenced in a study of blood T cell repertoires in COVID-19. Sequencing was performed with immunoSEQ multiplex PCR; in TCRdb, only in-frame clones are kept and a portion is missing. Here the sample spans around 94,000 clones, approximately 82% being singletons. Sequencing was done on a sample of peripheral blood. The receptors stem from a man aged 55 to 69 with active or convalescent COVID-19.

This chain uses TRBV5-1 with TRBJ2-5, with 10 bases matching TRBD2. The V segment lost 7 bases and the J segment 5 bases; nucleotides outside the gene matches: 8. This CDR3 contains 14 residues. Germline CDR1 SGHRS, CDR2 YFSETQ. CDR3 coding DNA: TGCGCCAGCGCCGGGACTAGCGTTCGGGAGACCCAGTACTTC. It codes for CASAGTSVRETQYF.

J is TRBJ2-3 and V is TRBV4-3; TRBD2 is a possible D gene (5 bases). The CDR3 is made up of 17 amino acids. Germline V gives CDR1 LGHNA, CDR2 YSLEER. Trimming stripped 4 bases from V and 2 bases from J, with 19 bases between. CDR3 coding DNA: TGCGCCAGCAGCCGAGCCCGTGGGGAGCATCTCACAGATACGCAGTATTTT. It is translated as CASSRARGEHLTDTQYF.

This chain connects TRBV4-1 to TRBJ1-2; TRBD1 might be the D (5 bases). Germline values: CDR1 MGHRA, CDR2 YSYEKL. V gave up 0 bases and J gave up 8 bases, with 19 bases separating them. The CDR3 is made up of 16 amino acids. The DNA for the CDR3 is TGCGCCAGCAGCCAAGATCAAGGGGCCCTTCTCCGAGGCTACACCTTC. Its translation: CASSQDQGALLRGYTF.

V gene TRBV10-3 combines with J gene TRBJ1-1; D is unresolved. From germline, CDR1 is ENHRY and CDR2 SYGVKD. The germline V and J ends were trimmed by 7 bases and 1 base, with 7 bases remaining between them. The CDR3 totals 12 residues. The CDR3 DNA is TGTGCCATCACCGCGGGGAACACTGAAGCTTTCTTT. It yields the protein CAITAGNTEAFF.

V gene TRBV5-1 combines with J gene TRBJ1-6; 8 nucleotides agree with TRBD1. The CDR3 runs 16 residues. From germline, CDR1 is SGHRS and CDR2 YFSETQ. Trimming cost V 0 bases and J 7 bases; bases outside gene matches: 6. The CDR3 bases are TGCGCCAGCAGCTTGGAGGGGCAGGGGGCAAATTCACCCCTCCACTTT. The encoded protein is CASSLEGQGANSPLHF.

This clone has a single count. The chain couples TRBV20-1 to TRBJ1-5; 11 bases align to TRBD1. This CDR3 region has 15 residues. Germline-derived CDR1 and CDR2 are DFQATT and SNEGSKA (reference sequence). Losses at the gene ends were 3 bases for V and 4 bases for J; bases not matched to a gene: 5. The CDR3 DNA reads TGCAGTGCTAGTGATGGGACAGGGGGAAATCAGCCCCAGCATTTT. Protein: CSASDGTGGNQPQHF.

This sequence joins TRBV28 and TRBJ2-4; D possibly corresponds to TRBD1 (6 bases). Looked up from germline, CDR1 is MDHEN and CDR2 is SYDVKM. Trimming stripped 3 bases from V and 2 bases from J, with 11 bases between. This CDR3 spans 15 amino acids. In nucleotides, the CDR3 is TGTGCCAGCAGTTTCAGGGGAGAAACCAAAAACATTCAGTACTTC. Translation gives CASSFRGETKNIQYF.

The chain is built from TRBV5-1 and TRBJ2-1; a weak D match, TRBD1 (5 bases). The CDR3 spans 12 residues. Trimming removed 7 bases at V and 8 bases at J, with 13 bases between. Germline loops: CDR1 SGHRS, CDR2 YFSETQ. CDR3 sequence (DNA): TGCGCCAGCCTAGGGGCAGGATATGAGCAGTTCTTC. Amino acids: CASLGAGYEQFF.

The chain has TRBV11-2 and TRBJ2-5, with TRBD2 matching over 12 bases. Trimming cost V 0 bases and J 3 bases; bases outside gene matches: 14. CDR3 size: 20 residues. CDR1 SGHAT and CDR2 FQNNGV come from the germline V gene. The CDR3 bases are TGTGCCAGCAGCTTAGACTGGGACGAACCTAGCGGGAGGGCCGAAGAGACCCAGTACTTC. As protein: CASSLDWDEPSGRAEETQYF.

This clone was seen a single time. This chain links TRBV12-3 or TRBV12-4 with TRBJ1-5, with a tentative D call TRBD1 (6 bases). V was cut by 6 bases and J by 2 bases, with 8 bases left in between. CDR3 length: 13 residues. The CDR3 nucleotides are TGTGCCAGCAGCCGGACAGGCAATCAGCCCCAGCATTTT. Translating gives CASSRTGNQPQHF.

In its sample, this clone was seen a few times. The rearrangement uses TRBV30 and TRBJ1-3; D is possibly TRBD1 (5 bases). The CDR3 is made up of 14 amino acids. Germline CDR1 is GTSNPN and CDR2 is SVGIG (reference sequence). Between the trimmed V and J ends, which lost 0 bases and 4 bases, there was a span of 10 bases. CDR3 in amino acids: CAWSVSRAGNTIYF. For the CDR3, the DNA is TGTGCCTGGAGTGTGTCCAGGGCCGGAAACACCATATATTTT.

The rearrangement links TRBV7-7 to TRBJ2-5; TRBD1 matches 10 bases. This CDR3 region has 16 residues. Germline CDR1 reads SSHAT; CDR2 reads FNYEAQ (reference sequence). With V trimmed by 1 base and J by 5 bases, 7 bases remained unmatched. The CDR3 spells CASSLERDRGGETQYF. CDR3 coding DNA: TGTGCCAGCAGCTTAGAAAGGGACAGGGGCGGGGAGACCCAGTACTTC.

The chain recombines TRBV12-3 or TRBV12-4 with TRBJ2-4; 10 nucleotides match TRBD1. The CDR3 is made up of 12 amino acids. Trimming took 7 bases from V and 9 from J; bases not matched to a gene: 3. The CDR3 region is CASTGTGVIQYF. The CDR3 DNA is TGTGCCAGCACCGGGACAGGGGTCATTCAGTACTTC.

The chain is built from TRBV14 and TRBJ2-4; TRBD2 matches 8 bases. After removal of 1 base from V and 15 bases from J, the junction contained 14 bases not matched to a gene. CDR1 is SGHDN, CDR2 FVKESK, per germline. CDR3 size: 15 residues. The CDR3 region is CASSQGAGDGRPWYF. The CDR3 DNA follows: TGTGCCAGCAGCCAAGGAGCGGGGGACGGGAGGCCGTGGTACTTC.

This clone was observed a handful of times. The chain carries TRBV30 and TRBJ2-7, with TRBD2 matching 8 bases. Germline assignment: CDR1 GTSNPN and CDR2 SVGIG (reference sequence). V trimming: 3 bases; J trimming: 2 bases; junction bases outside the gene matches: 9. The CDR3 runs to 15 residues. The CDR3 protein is CAWRPGRVEPYEQYF. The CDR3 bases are TGTGCCTGGAGGCCCGGGAGGGTGGAGCCCTACGAGCAGTACTTC.

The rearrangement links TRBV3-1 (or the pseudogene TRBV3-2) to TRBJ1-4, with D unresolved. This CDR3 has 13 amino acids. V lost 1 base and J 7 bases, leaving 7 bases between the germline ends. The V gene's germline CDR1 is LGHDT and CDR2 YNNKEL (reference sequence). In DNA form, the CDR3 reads TGTGCCAGCAGCCAAGGGGCAGTTGAAAAACTGTTTTTT. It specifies CASSQGAVEKLFF.

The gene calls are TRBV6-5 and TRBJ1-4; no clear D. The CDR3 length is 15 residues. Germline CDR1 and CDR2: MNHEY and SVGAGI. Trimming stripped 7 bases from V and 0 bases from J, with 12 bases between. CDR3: CASITGPATNEKLFF. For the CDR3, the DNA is TGTGCCAGCATTACCGGTCCTGCAACTAATGAAAAACTGTTTTTT.

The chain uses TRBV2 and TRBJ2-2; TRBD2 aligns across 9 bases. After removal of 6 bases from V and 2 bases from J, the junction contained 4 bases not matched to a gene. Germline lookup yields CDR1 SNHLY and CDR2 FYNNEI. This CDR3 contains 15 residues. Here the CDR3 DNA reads TGTGCCAGCAGAGCTAGCGGGACTAACACCGGGGAGCTGTTTTTT. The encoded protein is CASRASGTNTGELFF.